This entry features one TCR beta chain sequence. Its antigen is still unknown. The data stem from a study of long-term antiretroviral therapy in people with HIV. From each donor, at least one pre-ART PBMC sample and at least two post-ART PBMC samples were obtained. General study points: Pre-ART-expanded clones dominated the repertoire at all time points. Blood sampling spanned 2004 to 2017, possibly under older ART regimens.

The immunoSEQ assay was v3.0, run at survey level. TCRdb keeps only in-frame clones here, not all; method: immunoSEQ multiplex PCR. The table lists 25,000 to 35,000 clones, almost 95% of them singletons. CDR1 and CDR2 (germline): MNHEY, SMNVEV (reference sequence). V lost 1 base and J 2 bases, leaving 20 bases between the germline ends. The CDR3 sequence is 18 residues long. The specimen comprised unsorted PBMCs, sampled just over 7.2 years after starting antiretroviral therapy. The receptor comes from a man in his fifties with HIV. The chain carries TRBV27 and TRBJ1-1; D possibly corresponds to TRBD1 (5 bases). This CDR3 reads CASSLLPPSRGFNTEAFF. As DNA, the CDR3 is TGTGCCAGCAGTTTATTGCCCCCCTCGCGGGGGTTTAACACTGAAGCTTTCTTT.